The source of this T cell receptor beta chain is a study of control samples from healthy donors and cancer patients (dated by TCRdb to about 2020). The method behind the library was the immunoSEQ multiplex PCR assay. The table comes from immuneACCESS by way of TCRdb, which keeps in-frame sequences with V and J called. Part of the clones is missing from these tables; in studies checked, under half for an unresolved V gene and the rest for unknown reasons. For this sample there are 100,000 to 150,000 clones; roughly nine tenths appear just once. Of the sample, 6% to 8% is held by the ten largest clones. With regard to this clone: No cognate antigen has been identified for it. Base qualities are not recorded, but no much larger clone differs from it by a single base.

Germline trimming: 5 bases from V, 0 bases from J; junction bases outside gene matches: 6. The germline V gene (reference sequence) gives CDR1 as LNHDA and CDR2 as SQIVND. The CDR3, cysteine through phenylalanine, is 17 amino acids long. The retained sequence is limited to the CDR3, 51 bases, with the frame set at the first base. Sequenced: blood. This clonotype was obtained from a young woman in good health. The chain employs TRBV19 and TRBJ2-3; 12 bases in between match TRBD2. The DNA sequence is given as TGTGCCAGTAGTTCTTGGACTAGCGGGACTAGCACAGATACGCAGTATTTT. It translates to CASSSWTSGTSTDTQYF.